This T cell receptor (beta chain) appears in the sequencing data of a study of T cell responses to AZD1222 COVID-19 vaccine. Study-level points and caveats: Most donors were white British, females outnumbered males, and clonal diversity was possibly underestimated. All repertoire sampling was performed exclusively after the peak T cell response. Reports indicate that nearly half of spike-specific TCRs are directed at unmutated variant regions.

Clones were read by immunoSEQ multiplex PCR, and TCRdb kept only the in-frame ones, dropping some. The sample includes more than 100,000 clones, around 86% of them seen just once. The CDR3 is 14 amino acids. Trimming took off 11 bases at V and 5 bases at J, with 18 bases between the two ends. The V gene's germline CDR1 is LNHDA and CDR2 SQIVND (reference sequence). Remarks on this clone: Antigen specificity is unknown.

This TCR was recovered from an adult in good health. The chain links TRBV19 to TRBJ2-2; possibly TRBD1 or TRBD2 for D (7 bases each). This sample comprised peripheral blood, obtained on day 0 of AZD1222 vaccination. CDR3 amino acids: CASRAQGGTGELFF. CDR3 nucleotides: TGTGCCTCCAGGGCGCAGGGGGGGACCGGGGAGCTGTTTTTT.